The 10 T cell receptor beta chains reported below all come from one sample, sequenced in a study of T cell responses to AZD1222 COVID-19 vaccine. TCRdb's table, derived via immunoSEQ multiplex PCR, lists solely in-frame clones and lacks some. The sample has about 160,000 clones, more than 85% seen once; the top ten hold approximately 3.3%. The material sequenced was peripheral blood, taken 28 days after the second AZD1222 dose. The receptors were gathered from an adult who received the AZD1222 COVID-19 vaccine.

V and J are TRBV27 and TRBJ2-7, with D perhaps TRBD1 (5 bases). The V gene lost 5 bases and the J gene lost 5 bases, with 25 bases spanning the gap. The CDR3 covers 17 residues. Per germline, CDR1 MNHEY and CDR2 SMNVEV (reference sequence). The CDR3 coding sequence is TGTGCCAGCAGTCCCCGCCGGTCGACAGACCGTTTGGACGAGCAGTACTTC. Translation: CASSPRRSTDRLDEQYF.

This clone has just one count. This chain connects TRBV3-1 (or the pseudogene TRBV3-2) to TRBJ2-5; D remains ambiguous. The CDR3 is 11 residues long. Germline V gene data show CDR1 as LGHDT and CDR2 as YNNKEL (reference sequence). Trimming removed 1 base at V and 9 bases at J, with 6 bases between. As DNA, the CDR3 is TGTGCCAGCAGCCAAGCTATCTCCCAGTACTTC. The encoded protein is CASSQAISQYF.

The chain is built from TRBV11-3 and TRBJ2-7; no clear D. CDR1 and CDR2 from the germline V gene are SGHNT and YENEEA. The CDR3 runs to 14 residues. The V gene lost 5 bases and the J gene lost 3 bases, with 14 bases spanning the gap. For the CDR3, the DNA is TGTGCCAGCAGCCCTGGAACAAACTACTACGAGCAGTACTTC. Protein sequence: CASSPGTNYYEQYF.

The chain couples TRBV11-3 to TRBJ2-6; possibly TRBD2 for D (6 bases). CDR1 is SGHNT and CDR2 is YENEEA in the germline V gene. Trimming removed 5 bases at V and 0 bases at J, with 11 bases between. The CDR3 consists of 16 residues. This CDR3 is CASSVGTVSGANVLTF. Written as DNA, the CDR3 is TGTGCCAGCAGCGTTGGGACTGTCTCTGGGGCCAACGTCCTGACTTTC.

The DNA for the CDR3 is TGTGCCAGCAGCCCCCGGACAGGGGTTGTTGGCTACACCTTC. This gives the protein CASSPRTGVVGYTF. The J gene is TRBJ1-2, the V gene TRBV3-1 (or the pseudogene TRBV3-2); 9 bases map to TRBD1. J was trimmed by 7 bases and V by 4 bases; bases with no gene match: 7. This CDR3 spans 14 amino acids. Germline assignment: CDR1 LGHDT and CDR2 YNNKEL (reference sequence).

The chain joins TRBV29-1 to TRBJ2-7; the D gene is possibly TRBD1 (6 bases). V was cut by 6 bases and J by 0 bases, with 9 bases left in between. Germline V gene data show CDR1 as SQVTM and CDR2 as ANQGSEA. The CDR3 runs to 12 residues. The chain's CDR3 is CSVGTSSYEQYF. CDR3 DNA sequence: TGCAGCGTCGGGACATCCTCCTACGAGCAGTACTTC.

In this sample, this clone turned up once. This chain connects TRBV12-3 or TRBV12-4 to TRBJ1-2, with 9 bases aligning to TRBD1. This CDR3 comprises 13 residues. The V gene end was trimmed by 5 bases and the J gene end by 8 bases; junction bases not matched to a gene: 6. The CDR3 loop reads CASSGGQGYGYTF. The CDR3 DNA reads TGTGCCAGCAGTGGGGGACAGGGATACGGCTACACCTTC.

The rearrangement links TRBV10-3 to TRBJ2-2; 7 nucleotides align to TRBD1. CDR1 and CDR2 (germline): ENHRY, SYGVKD. V was clipped by 6 bases and J by 0 bases; unmatched bases: 1. The CDR3 length is 14 residues. The CDR3 sequence: CAIRGTANTGELFF. CDR3 nucleotides: TGTGCCATCAGAGGGACAGCGAACACCGGGGAGCTGTTTTTT.

CDR3 DNA: TGTGCCAGCAAACGGGACTCCTACAATGAGCAGTTCTTC. It yields the protein CASKRDSYNEQFF. V and J are TRBV6-5 and TRBJ2-1; TRBD2 might be the D (5 bases). The germline V and J ends were trimmed by 7 bases and 0 bases, with 7 bases remaining between them. This CDR3 has 13 residues. From germline, CDR1 is MNHEY and CDR2 SVGAGI.

The chain couples TRBV5-8 to TRBJ2-2; tentatively, D is TRBD1 (5 bases). CDR1 is SGHTS and CDR2 is YDEGEE in the germline V gene. V was clipped by 5 bases and J by 5 bases, with 16 bases between them. The CDR3 runs 15 residues. The CDR3 spells CASRLQGVCTGELFF. CDR3 nucleotides: TGTGCCAGCAGGTTACAAGGGGTATGTACCGGGGAGCTGTTTTTT.